The next 29 T cell receptor beta chains were all read from a single sample in a study of shared clonotypes between healthy human individuals. The data were produced by immunoSEQ multiplex PCR, yet TCRdb's version contains in-frame clones alone and is incomplete. This repertoire shows over 950,000 clones, 60% to 85% found once; its top ten account for about 0.89%. The sequenced material came from memory CD4+ T cells from PBMCs. The subset: CD45RA-negative fraction. These receptor sequences come from a man between 18 and 29 years old in good health. Some clones in this sample may be carry-over from other donors' samples.

This clone was observed many times. The chain is built from TRBV28 and TRBJ1-1; D gene uncertain. Trimming took off 4 bases at V and 8 bases at J, with 8 bases between the two ends. Germline values: CDR1 MDHEN, CDR2 SYDVKM. This CDR3 is built from 11 residues. CDR3 bases: TGTGCCAGCAGTTCGAACAGAGAAGCTTTCTTT. Translated: CASSSNREAFF.

This clone was seen only a few times. J is TRBJ1-4 and V is TRBV11-3; weak D call: TRBD1 (5 bases). This CDR3 has 15 amino acids. CDR1 and CDR2 from the germline V gene are SGHNT and YENEEA. The V end was cut by 5 bases, the J end by 5 bases, with 15 bases between. CDR3 loop: CASSQGVSDNEKLFF. The CDR3 nucleotides are TGTGCCAGCAGCCAAGGGGTTTCGGACAATGAAAAACTGTTTTTT.

This clone was seen only a few times. The rearrangement uses TRBV9 and TRBJ2-2; no definite D call. This CDR3 is built from 14 residues. Germline V gives CDR1 SGDLS, CDR2 YYNGEE. Deletions cut 0 bases from V and 3 bases from J, with 6 bases between. The CDR3 DNA reads as TGTGCCAGCAGCGTAGAATGGCACACCGGGGAGCTGTTTTTT. Its translation is CASSVEWHTGELFF.

The chain uses TRBV5-1 and TRBJ1-1; 7 bases map to TRBD1. The CDR3 totals 16 residues. Germline V CDR1 and CDR2: SGHRS, YFSETQ. Unmatched junction bases numbered 10, after V lost 0 bases and J lost 5 bases. DNA of the CDR3: TGCGCCAGCAGCTTGGAGGGACAGTCAAAGGGGACTGAAGCTTTCTTT. It yields the protein CASSLEGQSKGTEAFF.

The chain joins TRBV5-4 to TRBJ1-4; no firm D call. CDR1 is SGHNT, CDR2 YYREEE, per germline (reference sequence). Trimming pared 0 bases from V and 5 bases from J, leaving 11 bases between. The CDR3 sequence is 15 residues long. Here the CDR3 DNA reads TGTGCCAGCAGCTTGGATGTCAGAGGGAATGAAAAACTGTTTTTT. This encodes CASSLDVRGNEKLFF. Looking up the rest from reference TRBV5-4 and TRBJ1-4 gives the full variable domain: ETGVTQSPTHLIKTRGQQVTLRCSSQSGHNTVSWYQQALGQGPQFIFQYYREEENGRGNFPPRFSGLQFPNYSSELNVNALELDDSALYLCASSLDVRGNEKLFFGSGTQLSVL.

The J gene is TRBJ2-5, the V gene TRBV5-1, with D possibly being TRBD1 (7 bases). Trimming shortened V by 2 bases and J by 5 bases, and 10 bases separated the two germline ends. Germline lookup yields CDR1 SGHRS and CDR2 YFSETQ. This CDR3 is built from 13 residues. The CDR3 region is CASSFRGAETQYF. The CDR3 DNA follows: TGCGCCAGCAGCTTCAGGGGGGCCGAGACCCAGTACTTC.

The chain links TRBV27 to TRBJ2-7; D may correspond to TRBD1 or TRBD2 (5 bases each). The germline gives CDR1 MNHEY, CDR2 SMNVEV (reference sequence). This CDR3 spans 15 amino acids. Between the trimmed V and J ends, which lost 4 bases and 5 bases, there was a span of 18 bases. The CDR3 coding sequence is TGTGCCAGCAGTTCGGTTTCCGGGACGTTCAACGAGCAGTACTTC. It encodes CASSSVSGTFNEQYF.

This chain uses TRBV9 with TRBJ1-1; 8 nucleotides match TRBD1. The CDR3 runs to 14 residues. Trimming removed 2 bases from V and 3 bases from J; junction bases left unmatched: 3. Germline V gene sequence: CDR1 SGDLS, CDR2 YYNGEE. The CDR3 region is CASSVVDRDTEAFF. For the CDR3, the DNA is TGTGCCAGCAGCGTGGTGGACAGGGACACTGAAGCTTTCTTT.

This rearrangement joins TRBV7-3 to TRBJ2-7; 7 bases agree with TRBD1. The CDR3 runs to 15 residues. CDR1 and CDR2 from the germline V gene are SGHTA and FQGTGA. Losses at the gene ends were 1 base for V and 6 bases for J; bases not matched to a gene: 9. CDR3 DNA sequence: TGTGCCAGCAGCTTAAGTCCAGGAGCAGGGGGCGAGCAGTACTTC. It specifies CASSLSPGAGGEQYF.

This sequence joins TRBV7-8 and TRBJ1-1, with D hard to call. Germline CDR1 reads SGHVS; CDR2 reads FQNEAQ. The CDR3 loop spans 13 amino acids. Trimming removed 5 bases at V and 4 bases at J, with 11 bases between. Written as DNA, the CDR3 is TGTGCCAGCAGCAGTTTCGGGTCCACTGAAGCTTTCTTT. Its protein product is CASSSFGSTEAFF.

V is TRBV10-3 and J is TRBJ2-5, with 13 bases lining up with TRBD2. This CDR3 has 19 amino acids. CDR1 and CDR2 (germline): ENHRY, SYGVKD. The ends lost 4 bases at V and 5 bases at J; junction bases unmatched: 16. CDR3 in DNA: TGTGCCATCAGTGCTCCGAACCGGACTAGCGGGAGACCGCGGGAGACCCAGTACTTC. It translates to CAISAPNRTSGRPRETQYF.

V is TRBV5-1 and J is TRBJ2-3; 8 nucleotides line up with TRBD2. This CDR3 has 16 residues. Germline CDR1 and CDR2: SGHRS and YFSETQ. The trim removed 0 bases at V and 2 bases at J, leaving 5 bases unmatched. In DNA form, the CDR3 reads TGCGCCAGCAGCTTGGGGACTAGCTACTACACAGATACGCAGTATTTT. It encodes CASSLGTSYYTDTQYF.

The chain is built from TRBV7-8 and TRBJ1-5; possible D gene TRBD1, 6 bases. The V gene's germline CDR1 is SGHVS and CDR2 FQNEAQ. This CDR3 has 15 amino acids. V gave up 7 bases and J gave up 0 bases, with 13 bases separating them. Here the CDR3 DNA reads TGTGCCAGCACCCCCGGGACAACTAGCAATCAGCCCCAGCATTTT. It codes for CASTPGTTSNQPQHF.

The chain recombines TRBV2 with TRBJ1-1; no definite D call. This CDR3 has 14 residues. CDR1 is SNHLY and CDR2 is FYNNEI in the germline V gene. The V end lost 7 bases, the J end lost 1 base, and 13 bases lay between the germline ends. The CDR3 DNA is TGTGCCAGCATGTTAGAAGTTACGAACACTGAAGCTTTCTTT. Residues: CASMLEVTNTEAFF.

The V gene is TRBV7-9, the J gene TRBJ1-3, with 7 bases identical to TRBD1. V lost 5 bases, J lost 4 bases, and 11 bases stayed unmatched. The CDR3 totals 16 residues. Germline V CDR1 and CDR2: SEHNR, FQNEAQ (reference sequence). The CDR3 reads CASSTSQGRIGNTIYF. The CDR3 region has the DNA TGTGCCAGCAGCACATCACAGGGGAGGATAGGAAACACCATATATTTT.

The V gene is TRBV28, the J gene TRBJ1-4; D remains unclear. Trimming removed 5 bases at V and 0 bases at J, with 10 bases between. CDR1 MDHEN and CDR2 SYDVKM come from the germline V gene. This CDR3 has 15 residues. CDR3 protein: CASSEDAATNEKLFF. The CDR3 DNA is TGTGCCAGCAGTGAGGACGCCGCAACTAATGAAAAACTGTTTTTT.

This clone appeared a single time. The V gene is TRBV2, the J gene TRBJ1-4, with D maybe TRBD1 (5 bases). This CDR3 comprises 19 residues. Germline CDR1 is SNHLY and CDR2 is FYNNEI. The V end was cut by 6 bases, the J end by 0 bases, with 23 bases between. The CDR3 nucleotides read TGTGCCAGCAGCGAATGGGGCAGGCTATCCCATGCAACTAATGAAAAACTGTTTTTT. Translation gives CASSEWGRLSHATNEKLFF.

This clone was seen only once. This sequence joins TRBV11-2 and TRBJ2-7; D uncertain. The CDR3 covers 13 residues. Trimming stripped 5 bases from V and 4 bases from J, with 12 bases between. In germline, CDR1 is SGHAT, CDR2 FQNNGV. The CDR3 sequence is CASSPPLGYEQYF. The CDR3 bases are TGTGCCAGCAGCCCGCCGCTAGGGTACGAGCAGTACTTC.

The chain couples TRBV7-3 to TRBJ2-3, with 9 nucleotides matching TRBD1. Per the germline V gene, CDR1 is SGHTA and CDR2 is FQGTGA. J gave up 6 bases and V 0 bases, and 10 bases lay outside the gene matches. The CDR3 has 17 amino acids. CDR3 DNA: TGTGCCAGCAGCTTAACCGGGACAGGGACAGGTCAGGATACGCAGTATTTT. Translated: CASSLTGTGTGQDTQYF.

V gene TRBV7-2 combines with J gene TRBJ2-7; possibly TRBD2 for D (5 bases). Trimming removed 5 bases at V and 4 bases at J, with 6 bases between. The CDR3 covers 11 residues. Looked up from germline, CDR1 is SGHTA and CDR2 is FQGNSA. CDR3 in amino acids: CASSRGYEQYF. Here the CDR3 DNA reads TGTGCCAGCAGCCGCGGGTACGAGCAGTACTTC.

This clone has only one observation. V gene TRBV9 combines with J gene TRBJ2-7; tentatively, D is TRBD2 (8 bases). Germline CDR1 SGDLS, CDR2 YYNGEE. The germline V and J ends were trimmed by 4 bases and 0 bases, with 35 bases remaining between them. The CDR3 runs 22 residues. The chain's CDR3 is CASSPQTGPLAVPYPSSYEQYF. As DNA, the CDR3 is TGTGCCAGCAGCCCGCAGACAGGGCCACTAGCGGTACCATACCCTAGCTCCTACGAGCAGTACTTC. Looking up the rest from reference TRBV9 and TRBJ2-7 gives the full variable domain: DSGVTQTPKHLITATGQRVTLRCSPRSGDLSVYWYQQSLDQGLQFLIQYYNGEERAKGNILERFSAQQFPDLHSELNLSSLELGDSALYFCASSPQTGPLAVPYPSSYEQYFGPGTRLTVT.

This clone was observed once. The chain carries TRBV19 and TRBJ1-2; weak D call: TRBD1 (6 bases). With 6 bases removed from V and 4 bases from J, the gap between germline ends came to 15 bases. Looked up from germline, CDR1 is LNHDA and CDR2 is SQIVND (reference sequence). This CDR3 region has 14 residues. The CDR3: CASSRGGHLYGYTF. CDR3 nucleotides: TGTGCCAGTAGCCGGGGGGGACATCTCTATGGCTACACCTTC.

Turning to this clone: A clone one base away is much larger, so this may be a read error. This specimen includes other DNA sequences encoding the same CDR3. V is TRBV6-6 and J is TRBJ1-3; no clear D. The CDR3 covers 12 residues. Per germline, CDR1 MNHNY and CDR2 SVGAGI (reference sequence). Trimming removed 5 bases from V and 0 bases from J, with 2 bases in between. The CDR3 sequence is CASSPSGNTIYF. In DNA, the CDR3 is TGTGCCAGCAGTCCCTCTGGAAACACCATATATTTT.

The rearrangement joins TRBV11-1 to TRBJ2-5; weak D call: TRBD2 (6 bases). The germline V gene has CDR1 SGHAT and CDR2 FQDESV (reference sequence). V was cut by 7 bases and J by 5 bases, with 17 bases left in between. This CDR3 is built from 14 residues. CDR3 sequence reads: CASTLGGAGETQYF. CDR3 DNA: TGTGCCAGCACCCTAGGCGGGGCCGGGGAGACCCAGTACTTC.

This clone was recorded only once. The chain couples TRBV30 to TRBJ1-1, with D perhaps matching TRBD1 (5 bases). Trimming took off 3 bases at V and 4 bases at J, with 12 bases between the two ends. Looked up from germline, CDR1 is GTSNPN and CDR2 is SVGIG (reference sequence). The CDR3 consists of 13 residues. CDR3 sequence (DNA): TGTGCCTGGAGGCAGGGTCGGGGCACTGAAGCTTTCTTT. This gives the protein CAWRQGRGTEAFF. Supplemented by reference TRBV30 and TRBJ1-1, the full variable domain reads SQTIHQWPATLVQPVGSPLSLECTVEGTSNPNLYWYRQAAGRGLQLLFYSVGIGQISSEVPQNLSASRPQDRQFILSSKKLLLSDSGFYLCAWRQGRGTEAFFGQGTRLTVV.

This sequence joins TRBV7-2 and TRBJ2-6, with D unresolved. The CDR3 sequence is 14 residues long. CDR1 and CDR2 from the germline V gene are SGHTA and FQGNSA. V was trimmed by 5 bases and J by 0 bases, leaving 5 bases between them. The CDR3 reads CASSGYSGANVLTF. CDR3 coding DNA: TGTGCCAGCAGCGGTTACTCTGGGGCCAACGTCCTGACTTTC.

J is TRBJ2-7 and V is TRBV5-4; TRBD2 matches at 8 bases. The CDR3 totals 15 residues. From germline, CDR1 is SGHNT and CDR2 YYREEE (reference sequence). V was clipped by 2 bases and J by 7 bases; unmatched bases: 11. The CDR3: CASSLRSGRFSEQYF. CDR3 DNA: TGTGCCAGCAGCTTAAGAAGCGGGAGATTTAGTGAGCAGTACTTC. The whole variable domain, filled in from reference TRBV5-4 and TRBJ2-7, reads ETGVTQSPTHLIKTRGQQVTLRCSSQSGHNTVSWYQQALGQGPQFIFQYYREEENGRGNFPPRFSGLQFPNYSSELNVNALELDDSALYLCASSLRSGRFSEQYFGPGTRLTVT.

A single count supports this clone. The V gene is TRBV5-1, the J gene TRBJ2-5; 9 bases line up with TRBD1. Germline V gene lookup returns CDR1 SGHRS and CDR2 YFSETQ. The CDR3 spans 16 residues. The V segment lost 0 bases and the J segment 4 bases; nucleotides outside the gene matches: 7. CDR3 loop: CASSLGPTGGIETQYF. The CDR3 DNA reads TGCGCCAGCAGCTTGGGGCCGACAGGGGGAATAGAGACCCAGTACTTC.

This rearrangement joins TRBV6-6 to TRBJ1-5, with TRBD1 matching over 7 bases. The CDR3 is made up of 14 amino acids. J lost 0 bases, V lost 6 bases, and 2 bases had no gene match. The germline V gene has CDR1 MNHNY and CDR2 SVGAGI (reference sequence). CDR3 in amino acids: CASRPGGSNQPQHF. In nucleotides, the CDR3 is TGTGCCAGCAGACCAGGGGGTAGCAATCAGCCCCAGCATTTT.